The 3 T cell receptor beta chains below come from one sample, sequenced in a study of cytomegalovirus exposure and HLA in healthy donors. PCR used 60 Vbeta primers and 13 Jbeta primers. Measured with immunoSEQ multiplex PCR; TCRdb has only the in-frame clones, and not every one. The data contain 170,000 or so clones, under 85% of them singletons. The specimen sequenced was PBMCs. The source is a male donor in good health and CMV-seronegative.

V is TRBV19 and J is TRBJ2-1; D ambiguous. Germline V gene lookup returns CDR1 LNHDA and CDR2 SQIVND (reference sequence). The CDR3 contains 16 residues. V shed 1 base and J shed 2 bases, with 12 bases lying between them. The CDR3 nucleotides are TGTGCCAGTAGTATAGTGACCAGAGGTACCTACAATGAGCAGTTCTTC. Its protein product is CASSIVTRGTYNEQFF.

The V call is TRBV6-5, the J call TRBJ2-7; 10 bases map to TRBD1. Trimming cost V 2 bases and J 3 bases; bases outside gene matches: 4. Germline assignment: CDR1 MNHEY and CDR2 SVGAGI. The CDR3 is 15 amino acids. CDR3 nucleotides: TGTGCCAGCAGTTACCAAGGGACAGGGGACTACGAGCAGTACTTC. Protein: CASSYQGTGDYEQYF.

The CDR3 sequence is CASSAQREIADTQYF. CDR3 nucleotides: TGTGCCAGCAGTGCACAGCGGGAGATTGCAGATACGCAGTATTTT. The rearrangement joins TRBV28 to TRBJ2-3; 8 bases are a match to TRBD2. With 5 bases clipped from V and 4 bases from J, the junction kept 8 bases outside the gene matches. The CDR3 covers 15 residues. Per germline, CDR1 MDHEN and CDR2 SYDVKM.